A single sample gave rise to the 30 T cell receptor beta chains below, sequenced in a study of T cell repertoires in cytomegalovirus infection. These TCRs' antigens remain unknown. MiXCR, run by TCRdb on the reads, gives a single entry per CDR3 protein. Counted here are approximately 1,000,000 distinct CDR3 sequences, 31% occurring once; the ten biggest clones make up roughly an eighth. The source was cultured CD8+ T cells from PBMCs, collected from culture after CMV antigen stimulation. These receptors were collected from a human donor in good health (CMV status not recorded). Some clones in this sample may be carry-over from other donors' samples.

The chain is built from TRBV29-1 and TRBJ1-1, with a weak D call TRBD1 (5 bases). Trimming took off 5 bases at V and 8 bases at J, with 9 bases between the two ends. The CDR3 contains 10 residues. Germline V gene sequence: CDR1 SQVTM, CDR2 ANQGSEA. The chain's CDR3 is CSVHDREAFF. CDR3 DNA sequence: TGCAGCGTTCATGACAGAGAAGCTTTCTTT.

A single count supports this clonotype. The V and J genes are TRBV25-1 and TRBJ2-3; 9 positions match TRBD1. V dropped 0 bases and J dropped 5; count of bases not matched to a gene: 12. Germline values: CDR1 MGHDK, CDR2 SYGVNS. The CDR3 runs 18 residues. The CDR3 DNA sequence: TGTGCCAGCAGTGAATATGTGGGACAGGGCCGACGGGTAGATACGCAGTATTTT. Translating gives CASSEYVGQGRRVDTQYF.

This clonotype was found many times. The J gene is TRBJ2-2, the V gene TRBV20-1; a possible D gene is TRBD2 (5 bases). Trimming cost V 0 bases and J 2 bases, with 16 bases left between them. The CDR3 runs to 17 residues. The V gene's germline CDR1 is DFQATT and CDR2 SNEGSKA (reference sequence). CDR3 in amino acids: CSARELWSSGNTGELFF. The CDR3 DNA reads TGCAGTGCTAGAGAGTTATGGAGCAGCGGCAACACCGGGGAGCTGTTTTTT.

Only a few counts were recorded for this clonotype. The CDR3 DNA follows: TGTGCCAGTAGTGCTAGCGGGAGTTTCACAGATACGCAGTATTTT. It is translated as CASSASGSFTDTQYF. J is TRBJ2-3 and V is TRBV19, with 10 bases lining up with TRBD2. CDR3 length: 15 residues. After removal of 5 bases from V and 2 bases from J, the junction contained 4 bases not matched to a gene. Germline CDR1 is LNHDA and CDR2 is SQIVND (reference sequence). Full variable domain (outside the CDR3, taken from reference TRBV19 and TRBJ2-3): DGGITQSPKYLFRKEGQNVTLSCEQNLNHDAMYWYRQDPGQGLRLIYYSQIVNDFQKGDIAEGYSVSREKKESFPLTVTSAQKNPTAFYLCASSASGSFTDTQYFGPGTRLTVL.

The sample holds a few counts of this clonotype. The gene calls are TRBV28 and TRBJ1-2; D is undetermined. Germline V gene data show CDR1 as MDHEN and CDR2 as SYDVKM. The CDR3 spans 14 residues. Deletions cut 3 bases from V and 5 bases from J, with 13 bases between. CDR3 sequence (DNA): TGTGCCAGCAGTTTGTTGGTGGCAGAATATGGCTACACCTTC. Protein: CASSLLVAEYGYTF.

This clonotype was counted between two and nine times. The chain links TRBV6-1 to TRBJ1-5; D is possibly TRBD1 (5 bases). Trimming removed 1 base from V and 3 bases from J, with 13 bases in between. The germline CDR1 and CDR2 sequences are MNHNS and SASEGT. The CDR3 totals 16 residues. The CDR3 sequence: CASSEVWQGPNQPQHF. CDR3 DNA: TGTGCCAGCAGTGAAGTTTGGCAGGGCCCCAATCAGCCCCAGCATTTT.

This clonotype was observed many times. V is TRBV12-3 or TRBV12-4 and J is TRBJ2-4; 9 bases align to TRBD2. The CDR3 sequence is 19 residues long. J gave up 0 bases and V 3 bases, and 12 bases lay outside the gene matches. CDR3 residues: CASSFPQRGAGRAKNIQYF. CDR3 DNA sequence: TGTGCCAGCAGTTTCCCTCAGCGGGGGGCCGGTCGAGCCAAAAACATTCAGTACTTC.

This clonotype was picked up many times. This chain uses TRBV7-2 with TRBJ2-7, with D uncertain. There are 18 residues in the CDR3. The V end lost 0 bases, the J end lost 0 bases, and 18 bases lay between the germline ends. From germline, CDR1 is SGHTA and CDR2 FQGNSA. This CDR3 reads CASSLAKEARSSSYEQYF. The CDR3 DNA reads TGTGCCAGCAGCTTAGCGAAAGAGGCCAGGTCAAGCTCCTACGAGCAGTACTTC.

This chain connects TRBV6-1 to TRBJ2-7; tentative D call: TRBD1 (6 bases). The germline V and J ends were trimmed by 5 bases and 2 bases, with 10 bases remaining between them. The CDR3 loop spans 13 amino acids. Per the germline V gene, CDR1 is MNHNS and CDR2 is SASEGT. The CDR3 DNA reads TGTGCCAGCAGTTGGGACACCGCCTACGAGCAGTACTTC. Translating it yields CASSWDTAYEQYF.

The table lists this clonotype with many counts. The chain joins TRBV12-3 or TRBV12-4 to TRBJ1-5; 9 nucleotides line up with TRBD1. Trimming at V came to 5 bases and at J to 6 bases, leaving 5 bases not matched to a gene. This CDR3 comprises 14 residues. CDR3 sequence (DNA): TGTGCCAGCAGTCCTCGGACAGGGGTTCAGCCCCAGCATTTT. Its protein is CASSPRTGVQPQHF.

V usage is TRBV19 and J usage is TRBJ2-7, with 7 bases that match TRBD1. V was clipped by 5 bases and J by 0 bases; unmatched bases: 4. Germline V gene sequence: CDR1 LNHDA, CDR2 SQIVND (reference sequence). The CDR3 consists of 14 residues. In nucleotides, the CDR3 is TGTGCCAGTAGTCCGGGACAGAACTCCTACGAGCAGTACGTC. It yields the protein CASSPGQNSYEQYV.

This chain links TRBV12-3 or TRBV12-4 with TRBJ1-4; D is unresolved. Trimming took 10 bases from V and 0 from J, leaving 9 bases between them. CDR3 length: 13 residues. CDR3 nucleotide sequence: TGTGCCACCAAGGGAGCAACTAATGAAAAACTGTTTTTT. Protein product: CATKGATNEKLFF.

The gene calls are TRBV2 and TRBJ2-5, with 8 bases fitting TRBD2. Trimming removed 5 bases from V and 3 bases from J; junction bases left unmatched: 8. The CDR3 runs 15 residues. Germline V gives CDR1 SNHLY, CDR2 FYNNEI. The CDR3 DNA reads TGTGCCAGCAGTTCCCGGAGTAGCGGGGAAGAGACCCAGTACTTC. It specifies CASSSRSSGEETQYF.

Points on this clonotype: A much larger clone differs from this one at a single base, so this may be a read error. The gene calls are TRBV7-9 and TRBJ1-5; 9 nucleotides align to TRBD1. V trimming: 6 bases; J trimming: 8 bases; junction bases outside the gene matches: 8. This CDR3 region has 14 residues. Germline CDR1 reads SEHNR; CDR2 reads FQNEAQ (reference sequence). This CDR3 reads CASSQGQGHKPQHF. In nucleotides, the CDR3 is TGTGCCAGCAGTCAAGGACAGGGGCATAAGCCCCAGCATTTT.

The J gene is TRBJ1-1, the V gene TRBV6-1, with TRBD1 matching 7 bases. The CDR3 runs to 15 residues. Trimming at V came to 1 base and at J to 5 bases, leaving 7 bases not matched to a gene. Germline values: CDR1 MNHNS, CDR2 SASEGT. For the CDR3, the DNA is TGTGCCAGCAGTGAAGTGCAGGGGGATGGTACTGAAGCTTTCTTT. Translated, it gives CASSEVQGDGTEAFF.

The chain recombines TRBV28 with TRBJ1-5; D not certain. V was clipped by 5 bases and J by 2 bases, with 22 bases between them. This CDR3 has 18 residues. CDR1 and CDR2 from the germline V gene are MDHEN and SYDVKM. The CDR3 spells CASSPGVGKWSGNQPQHF. As DNA, the CDR3 is TGTGCCAGCAGTCCGGGAGTCGGGAAATGGAGCGGCAATCAGCCCCAGCATTTT.

This clonotype was detected a few times. The CDR3 region has the DNA TGTGCCAGCAGGGCCTCAGGGAAAGGGCGGAACACTGAAGCTTTCTTT. It yields the protein CASRASGKGRNTEAFF. This chain joins TRBV12-3 or TRBV12-4 and TRBJ1-1; D perhaps matches TRBD1 (5 bases). The length of the CDR3 is 16 residues. Trimming took off 6 bases at V and 1 base at J, with 18 bases between the two ends.

This sequence joins TRBV6-1 and TRBJ2-2; D might be TRBD1 (6 bases). V lost 4 bases and J lost 4, with 10 bases in between. The CDR3 is 14 amino acids. Germline assignment: CDR1 MNHNS and CDR2 SASEGT. The CDR3 protein is CASSGTVFTGELFF. CDR3 DNA: TGTGCCAGCAGTGGGACAGTATTCACCGGGGAGCTGTTTTTT.

This clonotype has a handful of counts. The chain combines TRBV9 with TRBJ2-1, with 10 nucleotides matching TRBD1. The germline V gene has CDR1 SGDLS and CDR2 YYNGEE. This CDR3 region has 14 residues. Trimming took 3 bases from V and 7 from J; bases not matched to a gene: 4. The CDR3 protein is CASSEGQGKNEQFF. The DNA for the CDR3 is TGTGCCAGCAGCGAGGGACAGGGGAAAAATGAGCAGTTCTTC.

The sample holds a few counts of this clonotype. The chain carries TRBV7-6 and TRBJ2-2; 9 nucleotides line up with TRBD1. The V and J ends lost 7 bases and 4 bases, in that order; junction bases with no gene match: 7. Germline V gives CDR1 SGHVS, CDR2 FNYEAQ. The CDR3 spans 15 residues. For the CDR3, the DNA is TGTGCCAGCACCCCAACAGGGGGCATCACCGGGGAGCTGTTTTTT. It encodes CASTPTGGITGELFF.

The gene calls are TRBV12-3 or TRBV12-4 and TRBJ2-7, with D possibly called TRBD1 or TRBD2 (5 bases each). The germline V and J ends were trimmed by 1 base and 6 bases, with 10 bases remaining between them. This CDR3 contains 13 residues. CDR3 nucleotide sequence: TGTGCCAGCAGTTTAGGGGGGAGAGCCGAGCAGTACGTC. Protein product: CASSLGGRAEQYV.

This clonotype was counted at least ten times. This chain links TRBV12-3 or TRBV12-4 with TRBJ2-7; D call uncertain. The CDR3 spans 12 residues. V was trimmed by 2 bases and J by 3 bases, leaving 5 bases between them. As DNA, the CDR3 is TGTGCCAGCAGTTTACTCGTCTACGAGCAGTACTTC. Translated, it gives CASSLLVYEQYF.

About this clonotype itself: One junction end disagrees with the germline gene, perhaps due to a read error. The CDR3: CASSLIIGSETKYF. As DNA, the CDR3 is TGCGCCAGCAGCTTGATAATTGGTTCAGAGACCAAGTACTTC. The gene calls are TRBV5-1 and TRBJ2-5; D ambiguous. The CDR3 is 14 residues long. Looked up from germline, CDR1 is SGHRS and CDR2 is YFSETQ.

This rearrangement joins TRBV20-1 to TRBJ1-6, with D unresolved. V was clipped by 0 bases and J by 4 bases, with 10 bases between them. Germline lookup yields CDR1 DFQATT and CDR2 SNEGSKA (reference sequence). This CDR3 has 15 residues. CDR3 DNA sequence: TGCAGTGCTAGAGATCTTTCAGAATATAATTCACCCCTCCACTTT. This encodes CSARDLSEYNSPLHF.

The chain uses TRBV6-2 or TRBV6-3 and TRBJ2-7; D is unresolved. Germline V gene sequence: CDR1 MNHEY, CDR2 SVGEGT. The CDR3 spans 14 residues. Trimming pared 2 bases from V and 3 bases from J, leaving 11 bases between. The CDR3 nucleotides read TGTGCCAGCAGTTACGGTTCAGAAGTCTACGAGCAGTACTTC. Translation: CASSYGSEVYEQYF.

This clonotype has ten or more counts. The CDR3 region is CASSLARDRETQYF. DNA for the CDR3: TGTGCCAGCAGTTTAGCGCGGGACCGGGAGACCCAGTACTTC. The rearrangement links TRBV12-3 or TRBV12-4 to TRBJ2-5, with a weak D call TRBD2 (6 bases). The V end was cut by 0 bases, the J end by 5 bases, with 10 bases between. CDR3 length: 14 residues.

This clonotype was observed a few times. The chain employs TRBV2 and TRBJ2-5; D gene unclear. With 4 bases removed from V and 1 base from J, the gap between germline ends came to 7 bases. CDR1 and CDR2 from the germline V gene are SNHLY and FYNNEI. This CDR3 has 13 residues. The CDR3: CASSGTPQETQYF. CDR3 in DNA: TGTGCCAGCAGTGGGACCCCCCAAGAGACCCAGTACTTC.

In this sample, this clonotype turned up many times. The genes are TRBV7-8 and TRBJ2-7; no definite D call. Germline-derived CDR1 and CDR2 are SGHVS and FQNEAQ. Trimming cost V 2 bases and J 7 bases, with 18 bases left between them. The CDR3 is 15 residues long. Written as DNA, the CDR3 is TGTGCCAGCAGCTTAAACGCACCTGGGATCGGAGAGCAGTACGTC. This codes for CASSLNAPGIGEQYV.

In this sample, this clonotype turned up a few times. The chain carries TRBV7-9 and TRBJ1-1, with D possibly matching TRBD1 (6 bases). Germline V gives CDR1 SEHNR, CDR2 FQNEAQ (reference sequence). The CDR3 loop spans 15 amino acids. V dropped 3 bases and J dropped 2 bases, with 13 bases sitting between them. CDR3 sequence (DNA): TGTGCCAGCAGCTTCCCCTGGGGGCCAAACACTGAAGCTTTCTTT. Residues: CASSFPWGPNTEAFF.

This clonotype was seen repeatedly, ten times or more. V is TRBV7-6 and J is TRBJ1-4, with D perhaps matching TRBD1 (5 bases). Germline CDR1 and CDR2: SGHVS and FNYEAQ. The CDR3 extends over 14 amino acids. Between the trimmed V and J ends, which lost 1 base and 8 bases, there was a span of 11 bases. This CDR3 reads CASSLDARVEKLFF. The CDR3 DNA reads TGTGCCAGCAGCTTAGATGCCAGGGTGGAAAAACTGTTTTTT.